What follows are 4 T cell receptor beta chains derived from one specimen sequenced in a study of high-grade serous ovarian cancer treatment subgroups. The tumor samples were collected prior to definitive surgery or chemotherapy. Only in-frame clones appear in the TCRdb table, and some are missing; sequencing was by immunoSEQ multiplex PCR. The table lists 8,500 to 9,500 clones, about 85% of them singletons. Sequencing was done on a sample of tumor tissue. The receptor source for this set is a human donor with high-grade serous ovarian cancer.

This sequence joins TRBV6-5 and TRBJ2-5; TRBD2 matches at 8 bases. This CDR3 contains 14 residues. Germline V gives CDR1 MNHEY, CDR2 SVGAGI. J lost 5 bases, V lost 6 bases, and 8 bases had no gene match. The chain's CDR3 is CASRWTSTRETQYF. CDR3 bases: TGTGCCAGCAGATGGACTAGCACTAGGGAGACCCAGTACTTC.

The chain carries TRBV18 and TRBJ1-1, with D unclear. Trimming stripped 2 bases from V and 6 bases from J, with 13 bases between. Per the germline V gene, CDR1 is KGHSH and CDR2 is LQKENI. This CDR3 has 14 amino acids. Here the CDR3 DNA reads TGTGCCAGCTCACCATCGGTACCTTCCGCTGAAGCTTTCTTT. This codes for CASSPSVPSAEAFF.

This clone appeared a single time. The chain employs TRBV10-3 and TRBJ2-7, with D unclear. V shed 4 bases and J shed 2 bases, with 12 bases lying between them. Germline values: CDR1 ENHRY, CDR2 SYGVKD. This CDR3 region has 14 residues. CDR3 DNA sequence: TGTGCCATCAGTGTCGGCGAGGAGCCCTACGAGCAGTACTTC. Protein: CAISVGEEPYEQYF.

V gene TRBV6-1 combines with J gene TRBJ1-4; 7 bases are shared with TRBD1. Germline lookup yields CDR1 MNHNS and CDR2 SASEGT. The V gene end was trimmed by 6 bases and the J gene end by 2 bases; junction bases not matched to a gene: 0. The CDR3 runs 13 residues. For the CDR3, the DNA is TGTGCCAGCAGGACAGGGACTAATGAAAAACTGTTTTTT. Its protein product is CASRTGTNEKLFF.